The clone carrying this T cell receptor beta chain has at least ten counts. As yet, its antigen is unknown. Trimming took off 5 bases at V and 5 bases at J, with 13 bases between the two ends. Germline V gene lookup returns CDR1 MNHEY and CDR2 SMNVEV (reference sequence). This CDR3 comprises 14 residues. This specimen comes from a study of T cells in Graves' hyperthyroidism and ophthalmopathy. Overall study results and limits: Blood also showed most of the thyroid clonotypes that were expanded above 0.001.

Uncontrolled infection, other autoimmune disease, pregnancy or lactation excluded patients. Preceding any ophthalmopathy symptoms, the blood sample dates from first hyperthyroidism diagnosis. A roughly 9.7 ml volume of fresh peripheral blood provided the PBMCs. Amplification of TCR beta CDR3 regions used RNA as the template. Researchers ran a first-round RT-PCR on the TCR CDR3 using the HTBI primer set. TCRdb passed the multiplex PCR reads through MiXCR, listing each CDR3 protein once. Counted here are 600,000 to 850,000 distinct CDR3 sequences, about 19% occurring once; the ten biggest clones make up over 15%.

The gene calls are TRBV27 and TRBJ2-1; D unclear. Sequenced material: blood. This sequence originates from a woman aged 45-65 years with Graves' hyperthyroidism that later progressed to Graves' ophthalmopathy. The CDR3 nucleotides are TGTGCCAGCAGTATTCCTCCTAGGAACAATGAGCAGTTCTTC. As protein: CASSIPPRNNEQFF.